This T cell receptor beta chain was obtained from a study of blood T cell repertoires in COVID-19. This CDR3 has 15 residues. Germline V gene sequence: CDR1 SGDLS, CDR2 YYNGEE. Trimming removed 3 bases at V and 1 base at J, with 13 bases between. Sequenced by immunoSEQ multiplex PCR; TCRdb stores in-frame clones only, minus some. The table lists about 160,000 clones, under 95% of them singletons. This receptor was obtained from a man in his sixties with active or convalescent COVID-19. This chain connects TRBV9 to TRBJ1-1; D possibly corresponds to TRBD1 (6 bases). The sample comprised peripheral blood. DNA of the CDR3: TGTGCCAGCAGCGCGCCCAGGGGCGGGAACACTGAAGCTTTCTTT. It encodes CASSAPRGGNTEAFF.